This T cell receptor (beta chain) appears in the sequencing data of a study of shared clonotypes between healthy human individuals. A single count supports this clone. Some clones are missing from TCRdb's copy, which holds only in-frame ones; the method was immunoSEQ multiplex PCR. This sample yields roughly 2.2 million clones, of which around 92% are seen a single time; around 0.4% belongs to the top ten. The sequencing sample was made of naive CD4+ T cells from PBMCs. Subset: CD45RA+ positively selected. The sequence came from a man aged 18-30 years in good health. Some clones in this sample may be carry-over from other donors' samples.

CDR3: CASSARTATDTQYF. In nucleotides, the CDR3 is TGTGCCAGCAGCGCCCGTACAGCAACAGATACGCAGTATTTT. The chain links TRBV9 to TRBJ2-3; no clear D gene. Germline lookup yields CDR1 SGDLS and CDR2 YYNGEE. The V end was cut by 3 bases, the J end by 3 bases, with 11 bases between. The CDR3 covers 14 residues.